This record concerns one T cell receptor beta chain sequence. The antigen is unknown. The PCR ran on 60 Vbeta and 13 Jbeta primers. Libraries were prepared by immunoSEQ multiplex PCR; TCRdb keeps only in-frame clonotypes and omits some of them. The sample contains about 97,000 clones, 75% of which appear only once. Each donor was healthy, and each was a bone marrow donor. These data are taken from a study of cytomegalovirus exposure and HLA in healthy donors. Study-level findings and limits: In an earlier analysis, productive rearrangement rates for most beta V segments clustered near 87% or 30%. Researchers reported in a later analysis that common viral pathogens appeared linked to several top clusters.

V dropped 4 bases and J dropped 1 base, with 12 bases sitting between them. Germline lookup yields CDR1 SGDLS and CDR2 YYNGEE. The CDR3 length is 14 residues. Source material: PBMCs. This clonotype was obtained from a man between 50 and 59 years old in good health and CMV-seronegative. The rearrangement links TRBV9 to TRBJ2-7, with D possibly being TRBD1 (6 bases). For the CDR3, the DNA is TGTGCCAGCAGCCCCCAGACAGGATCCTACGAGCAGTACTTC. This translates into CASSPQTGSYEQYF.